This is a list of T cell receptor beta chains from one sample in a study of T cell changes during pregnancy in multiple sclerosis. Data came from immunoSEQ multiplex PCR; TCRdb stores just in-frame clones and leaves some out. The data show tens of thousands of clones, 90% seen once. Specimen: CD8+ T cells from peripheral blood mononuclear cells, collected before pregnancy. Source of these receptors: a female donor with multiple sclerosis, enrolled in a pregnancy study. The CDR3 runs from the conserved cysteine through the conserved F or W. Each record gives: CDR3 length, V gene, J gene, CDR3 protein.

length: 15
V: TRBV9
J: TRBJ1-1
CDR3: CASSVGGGPSTEAFF

length: 15
V: TRBV7-9
J: TRBJ2-7
CDR3: CASSQSRGGSYEQYF

length: 11
V: TRBV5-8
J: TRBJ2-1
CDR3: CASSLTLRVFF

length: 14
V: TRBV5-6
J: TRBJ2-7
CDR3: CASSFRDRDYEQYF

length: 15
V: TRBV7-6
J: TRBJ2-7
CDR3: CASSLERTGPYEQYF

length: 13
V: TRBV4-1
J: TRBJ2-5
CDR3: CASSQGGLETQYF

length: 14
V: TRBV5-4
J: TRBJ2-7
CDR3: CASSSRGGDYEQYF

length: 13
V: TRBV28
J: TRBJ2-1
CDR3: CASSPEGYNEQFF

length: 15
V: TRBV30
J: TRBJ2-1
CDR3: CAWSVARDSHNEQFF

length: 14
V: TRBV9
J: TRBJ2-7
CDR3: CASSPTGDSYEQYF

length: 15
V: TRBV7-6
J: TRBJ1-6
CDR3: CASSLEGQMDSPLHF

length: 15
V: TRBV7-3
J: TRBJ2-3
CDR3: CASSFSGPNTDTQYF

length: 12
V: TRBV29-1
J: TRBJ2-7
CDR3: CSVGGVAYEQYF

length: 14
V: TRBV2
J: TRBJ2-7
CDR3: CASSEEAARYEQYF

length: 16
V: TRBV7-6
J: TRBJ1-4
CDR3: CASSDSSGLSSEKLFF

length: 14
V: TRBV4-1
J: TRBJ1-4
CDR3: CASSQHRNNEKLFF

length: 15
V: TRBV7-2
J: TRBJ2-1
CDR3: CASSYTSGGANEQFF

length: 15
V: TRBV5-8
J: TRBJ1-6
CDR3: CASSLYAGQDSPLHF

length: 15
V: TRBV7-2
J: TRBJ2-7
CDR3: CASSLVQGLRYEQYF

length: 13
V: TRBV29-1
J: TRBJ2-7
CDR3: CSGRTPGGYEQYF

length: 18
V: TRBV9
J: TRBJ2-5
CDR3: CASSPSDRFFFLEETQYF

length: 14
V: TRBV4-1
J: TRBJ2-2
CDR3: CASSQGAGTGELFF

length: 19
V: TRBV10-3
J: TRBJ1-5
CDR3: CAISESPPDSGGFTQPQHF

length: 13
V: TRBV5-5
J: TRBJ2-7
CDR3: CASSGGTGGEQYF

length: 16
V: TRBV4-3
J: TRBJ2-1
CDR3: CASSQDLGEAYNEQFF